The 23 T cell receptor beta chains in this list originate from one sample, sequenced in a study of blood T cell repertoires in COVID-19. The data were produced by immunoSEQ multiplex PCR, yet TCRdb's version contains in-frame clones alone and is incomplete. The sample contains 200,000 to 250,000 clones, about three quarters of which appear only once. The specimen was peripheral blood. All receptors come from a woman in her seventies with acute or convalescent COVID-19.

The rearrangement joins TRBV27 to TRBJ1-1; 8 bases line up with TRBD1. Germline trimming cut 5 bases from V and 6 bases from J; bases unmatched to any gene: 11. The CDR3 has 15 residues. The V gene's germline CDR1 is MNHEY and CDR2 SMNVEV (reference sequence). CDR3 sequence: CASSPLPGQGAEAFF. The CDR3 DNA reads as TGTGCCAGCAGTCCTCTTCCCGGACAGGGCGCTGAAGCTTTCTTT.

The rearrangement links TRBV5-1 to TRBJ2-2, with 8 bases lining up with TRBD1. The CDR3 has 14 amino acids. The germline gives CDR1 SGHRS, CDR2 YFSETQ. The J segment lost 1 base and the V segment lost 9 bases, leaving 5 bases of the junction unmatched. The CDR3 sequence is CATTGTGNTGELFF. CDR3 nucleotides: TGCGCCACCACCGGGACAGGGAACACCGGGGAGCTGTTTTTT. Full variable domain (rest looked up from reference TRBV5-1 and TRBJ2-2): KAGVTQTPRYLIKTRGQQVTLSCSPISGHRSVSWYQQTPGQGLQFLFEYFSETQRNKGNFPGRFSGRQFSNSRSEMNVSTLELGDSALYLCATTGTGNTGELFFGEGSRLTVL.

This clone was found a few times. The chain is built from TRBV3-1 (or the pseudogene TRBV3-2) and TRBJ2-1; maybe TRBD1 (6 bases). This CDR3 contains 18 residues. Germline loops: CDR1 LGHDT, CDR2 YNNKEL (reference sequence). V gave up 0 bases and J gave up 0 bases, with 15 bases separating them. CDR3 sequence: CASSQDPDSLSSYNEQFF. Written as DNA, the CDR3 is TGTGCCAGCAGCCAAGATCCGGACAGCCTAAGCTCCTACAATGAGCAGTTCTTC.

The V and J genes are TRBV7-9 and TRBJ2-1; 8 nucleotides line up with TRBD2. Germline V CDR1 and CDR2: SEHNR, FQNEAQ (reference sequence). This CDR3 spans 16 amino acids. V trimming: 5 bases; J trimming: 3 bases; junction bases outside the gene matches: 9. The CDR3, as DNA: TGTGCCAGCAGCCCCCCCGGGACTAGTTTCTACAATGAGCAGTTCTTC. Amino acid sequence: CASSPPGTSFYNEQFF.

This clone occurred once. V and J are TRBV6-5 and TRBJ2-1; D is possibly TRBD1 (6 bases). This CDR3 region has 12 residues. Germline values: CDR1 MNHEY, CDR2 SVGAGI. The germline V and J ends were trimmed by 6 bases and 11 bases, with 14 bases remaining between them. As DNA, the CDR3 is TGTGCCAGCAGGGGATGGACAGAAAAGCAGTTCTTC. Translating it yields CASRGWTEKQFF.

V gene TRBV27 combines with J gene TRBJ1-1; D gene ambiguous. Trimming pared 5 bases from V and 3 bases from J, leaving 10 bases between. Germline values: CDR1 MNHEY, CDR2 SMNVEV (reference sequence). CDR3 size: 13 residues. This CDR3 reads CASSIIRDTEAFF. The CDR3 DNA sequence: TGTGCCAGCAGTATTATCCGGGACACTGAAGCTTTCTTT.

This clone was found once. This sequence joins TRBV29-1 and TRBJ1-1; D remains ambiguous. Germline values: CDR1 SQVTM, CDR2 ANQGSEA. Trimming took off 3 bases at V and 1 base at J, with 15 bases between the two ends. This CDR3 comprises 15 residues. CDR3 in DNA: TGCAGCGTTGATATCTCCGGTGCTACGAACACTGAAGCTTTCTTT. Its translation is CSVDISGATNTEAFF.

This sequence joins TRBV7-2 and TRBJ2-7; tentative D call: TRBD1 (5 bases). Trimming pared 2 bases from V and 3 bases from J, leaving 14 bases between. From germline, CDR1 is SGHTA and CDR2 FQGNSA. The CDR3 is made up of 15 amino acids. CDR3 amino acids: CASSLRGDSGYEQYF. The CDR3 DNA is TGTGCCAGCAGCTTACGCGGTGACAGTGGCTACGAGCAGTACTTC.

The J gene is TRBJ1-2, the V gene TRBV28; D not certain. The V end was cut by 3 bases, the J end by 7 bases, with 15 bases between. Per germline, CDR1 MDHEN and CDR2 SYDVKM. The CDR3 extends over 14 amino acids. In DNA, the CDR3 is TGTGCCAGCAGTTTTGGCGGAGTACTGGGTGGCTACACCTTC. This translates into CASSFGGVLGGYTF.

This clone was counted a few times. J is TRBJ2-6 and V is TRBV3-1 (or the pseudogene TRBV3-2), with a tentative D call TRBD1 (5 bases). The V and J ends lost 0 bases and 4 bases respectively, with 16 bases between them. CDR3 size: 18 residues. CDR1 LGHDT and CDR2 YNNKEL come from the germline V gene (reference sequence). The CDR3 region is CASSQDPPDTAGANVLTF. CDR3 coding DNA: TGTGCCAGCAGCCAAGACCCACCGGACACTGCCGGGGCCAACGTCCTGACTTTC.

This clone was detected once. The genes are TRBV5-4 and TRBJ1-4; TRBD1 aligns across 10 bases. V was pared by 3 bases and J by 8 bases, with 4 bases of the junction left unmatched. This CDR3 spans 14 amino acids. Looked up from germline, CDR1 is SGHNT and CDR2 is YYREEE (reference sequence). CDR3 nucleotide sequence: TGTGCCAGCAGCTCAAGGGACAGGGGCGAAAAACTGTTTTTT. It yields the protein CASSSRDRGEKLFF. The variable domain in full, with the rest retrieved from reference TRBV5-4 and TRBJ1-4, is ETGVTQSPTHLIKTRGQQVTLRCSSQSGHNTVSWYQQALGQGPQFIFQYYREEENGRGNFPPRFSGLQFPNYSSELNVNALELDDSALYLCASSSRDRGEKLFFGSGTQLSVL.

V is TRBV19 and J is TRBJ1-5, with 7 bases fitting TRBD1. Trimming removed 4 bases from V and 1 base from J; junction bases left unmatched: 7. The CDR3 contains 16 residues. Germline V CDR1 and CDR2: LNHDA, SQIVND (reference sequence). The CDR3 sequence: CASSTLQGMSNQPQHF. The CDR3 nucleotides are TGTGCCAGTAGTACATTACAGGGGATGAGCAATCAGCCCCAGCATTTT.

V gene TRBV7-9 combines with J gene TRBJ1-2; a possible D gene is TRBD1 (6 bases). V was pared by 5 bases and J by 9 bases, with 16 bases between. Germline CDR1 and CDR2: SEHNR and FQNEAQ (reference sequence). The CDR3 has 13 residues. CDR3 nucleotide sequence: TGTGCCAGCAGCGGAGGACAGACCGGACGCTACACCTTC. This encodes CASSGGQTGRYTF. The full variable domain, completed using reference TRBV7-9 and TRBJ1-2, is DTGVSQNPRHKITKRGQNVTFRCDPISEHNRLYWYRQTLGQGPEFLTYFQNEAQLEKSRLLSDRFSAERPKGSFSTLEIQRTEQGDSAMYLCASSGGQTGRYTFGSGTRLTVV.

A note on this clone: Other DNA sequences of this sample code for an identical CDR3. This sequence joins TRBV18 and TRBJ1-1; D not resolved. The CDR3 consists of 15 residues. Germline V gene lookup returns CDR1 KGHSH and CDR2 LQKENI. V was shortened by 3 bases and J by 1 base, with 12 bases between the two germline ends. The CDR3 DNA reads TGTGCCAGCTCACCTCAAAGCACGGGGAACACTGAAGCTTTCTTT. Its protein product is CASSPQSTGNTEAFF.

This clone came up many times. The chain carries TRBV6-5 and TRBJ2-5, with 8 positions matching TRBD2. J was trimmed by 5 bases and V by 6 bases; bases with no gene match: 11. Per germline, CDR1 MNHEY and CDR2 SVGAGI. The CDR3 spans 15 residues. This CDR3 reads CASRVRLAPGETQYF. CDR3 sequence (DNA): TGTGCCAGCAGGGTACGACTAGCGCCTGGGGAGACCCAGTACTTC.

This sequence joins TRBV24-1 and TRBJ2-2; maybe TRBD2 (6 bases). V was shortened by 5 bases and J by 2 bases, with 11 bases between the two germline ends. The CDR3 runs 15 residues. Germline CDR1 and CDR2: KGHDR and SFDVKD. For the CDR3, the DNA is TGTGCCACCAGTGCGGGACTCTATAACACCGGGGAGCTGTTTTTT. Its translation is CATSAGLYNTGELFF.

The V gene is TRBV19, the J gene TRBJ2-7, with 11 positions matching TRBD2. This CDR3 spans 17 amino acids. CDR1 is LNHDA, CDR2 SQIVND, per germline (reference sequence). The J segment lost 2 bases and the V segment lost 4 bases, leaving 10 bases of the junction unmatched. CDR3 DNA sequence: TGTGCCAGTAGTACCTCGGCGGGACTAGCGGCCCCCTACGAGCAGTACTTC. Translated: CASSTSAGLAAPYEQYF.

This clone has more than one count but fewer than ten. The chain carries TRBV5-4 and TRBJ1-2, with D perhaps matching TRBD1 (5 bases). Germline CDR1 and CDR2: SGHNT and YYREEE (reference sequence). V lost 3 bases and J lost 3, with 15 bases in between. The CDR3 contains 15 residues. In DNA, the CDR3 is TGTGCCAGCAGCTCTAGACAGCAAACTTACTATGGCTACACCTTC. The encoded protein is CASSSRQQTYYGYTF.

Concerning this clone itself: The junction shows a germline mismatch at one end, possibly a read error. The V and J genes are TRBV30 and TRBJ2-1; maybe TRBD2 (6 bases). This CDR3 is built from 15 residues. CDR1 and CDR2 (germline): GTSNPN, SVGIG (reference sequence). The CDR3 region has the DNA TGTGCCTGGGGTACCCCGGCGGGTGGGACTCCTGGGGAGCTCTTC. It codes for CAWGTPAGGTPGELF.

The V call is TRBV6-2 or TRBV6-3, the J call TRBJ1-4; no clear D gene. V was trimmed by 6 bases and J by 7 bases, leaving 12 bases between them. CDR3 size: 13 residues. The germline gives CDR1 MNHEY, CDR2 SVGEGT. In nucleotides, the CDR3 is TGTGCCAGCAGCCTTTTCGAGGGTGAAAAACTGTTTTTT. It yields the protein CASSLFEGEKLFF.

The J gene is TRBJ2-1, the V gene TRBV28; weak D call: TRBD2 (6 bases). With 3 bases removed from V and 0 bases from J, the gap between germline ends came to 15 bases. The CDR3 consists of 17 residues. Germline loops: CDR1 MDHEN, CDR2 SYDVKM. The CDR3 sequence is CASSFGGAPSSYNEQFF. The CDR3, as DNA: TGTGCCAGCAGTTTTGGAGGGGCGCCGAGCTCCTACAATGAGCAGTTCTTC.

V gene TRBV30 combines with J gene TRBJ1-2, with D perhaps TRBD1 (6 bases). Germline assignment: CDR1 GTSNPN and CDR2 SVGIG (reference sequence). Trimming pared 8 bases from V and 5 bases from J, leaving 15 bases between. The CDR3 is made up of 12 amino acids. The chain's CDR3 is CAERQVLYGYTF. The CDR3 DNA is TGTGCCGAGCGACAGGTTCTTTATGGCTACACCTTC.

This chain connects TRBV10-3 to TRBJ2-7; 10 bases line up with TRBD2. CDR3 size: 15 residues. Germline V lookup: CDR1 ENHRY, CDR2 SYGVKD. The trim removed 3 bases at V and 1 base at J, leaving 3 bases unmatched. The CDR3 DNA follows: TGTGCCATCAGTGATCGGACTAGCGGTTCCTACGAGCAGTACTTC. Its protein is CAISDRTSGSYEQYF.